This entry describes one TCR beta chain. This receptor's antigen is unknown. Per-base quality was not reported, and no clone a single base away is much larger than it. The CDR3 starts with the cysteine, ends with the phenylalanine, and has 13 residues. CDR3 DNA is the only sequence kept; it has 39 bases, read in frame from the first base. CDR1 SGHNT and CDR2 YYREEE are derived from the germline V gene (reference sequence). V and J are trimmed by 5 bases and 6 bases, and the gene matches miss 5 bases of the junction. The sample is drawn from a study of cytomegalovirus exposure and HLA in healthy donors (dated by TCRdb to the late 2010s). About the full investigation: According to a later analysis, the roughly 120 validation repertoires were produced on the same platform as the 666 repertoires of the first cohort. The study aimed to test whether cataloging public T cell receptors could reveal signatures of past pathogen exposure. Along with the approximately 600-subject first cohort, a separate validation cohort of over a hundred different subjects was used. The study combined high-throughput TCR immunosequencing, statistical association of individual TCRs with disease status, and machine learning to predict cytomegalovirus infection status. What the authors observed across the whole study: In a later analysis, TCRs clustered in the first cohort were found to also tend to co-occur in the 120 or so validation repertoires, with over 90% of cluster scores above 0. Most TCR sequences were observed very rarely across donors, whereas some public TCRs were present in many individuals. The study listed 164 TCR beta chains as associated with cytomegalovirus. In vitro tests confirmed that a few of the cytomegalovirus-associated TCR beta chains recognize cytomegalovirus antigens. A later analysis had no HLA typing for the validation cohort, so co-occurrence there was scored across all 130 or so repertoires. According to the authors, the approach could potentially be generalized to other disease states and immunological phenotypes. Cytomegalovirus status was reported to be diagnosed by the classifier with high specificity and sensitivity in both the original and validation cohorts.

The donors belonged to the validation cohort of over a hundred subjects, which was separate from the approximately 700-subject first cohort. Library prep was done by the immunoSEQ multiplex PCR assay. In the source study's methods: A statistical classification framework was developed to diagnose cytomegalovirus status using the catalog of TCR beta chain sequences. Sourced from immuneACCESS, this table was stored by TCRdb with only in-frame sequences that have V and J called. A share of the clones is absent; for the studies checked, an unresolved V gene accounts for under half, and the remainder has no known explanation. The V and J calls and the clone size are those of that table, but D and trimming were determined from the DNA. Recorded for this sample are 180,000 or so clones; around nine tenths of them occurred a single time. About 2.5% of the sample rests with the top ten.

The rearranged chain carries TRBV5-4 and TRBJ2-7; 10 nucleotides in the junction match TRBD1. The specimen sequenced was PBMCs. The receptor comes from a man aged 18 to 29 in good health and CMV-seropositive. Here the CDR3 is given as CASRRDRGREQYF. The nucleotide sequence is TGTGCCAGCAGGCGGGACAGGGGCCGCGAGCAGTACTTC.